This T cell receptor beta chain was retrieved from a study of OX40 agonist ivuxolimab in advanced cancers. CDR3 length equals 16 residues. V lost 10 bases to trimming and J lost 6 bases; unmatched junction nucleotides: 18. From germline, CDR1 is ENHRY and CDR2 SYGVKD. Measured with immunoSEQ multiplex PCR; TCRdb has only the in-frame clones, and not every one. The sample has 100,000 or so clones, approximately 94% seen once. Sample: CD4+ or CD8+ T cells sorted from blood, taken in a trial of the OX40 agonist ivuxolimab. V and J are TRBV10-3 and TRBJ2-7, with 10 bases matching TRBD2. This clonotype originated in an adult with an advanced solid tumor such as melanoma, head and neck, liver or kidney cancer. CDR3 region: CATSHNSGRPGGEQYF. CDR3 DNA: TGTGCCACCTCCCATAATAGCGGGAGGCCGGGGGGCGAGCAGTACTTC.